This T cell receptor (beta chain) was observed in a study of T-cell reconstitution after alpha-beta-depleted transplantation in children. This clonotype was observed at least ten times. The target antigen is unknown. Germline V gene lookup returns CDR1 MNHEY and CDR2 SMNVEV (reference sequence). Trimming stripped 4 bases from V and 8 bases from J, with 9 bases between. This CDR3 spans 13 amino acids. General observations from the study: Diversity and T-cell counts at one year after transplant derived mostly from new T cells.

Unique molecular identifiers were used to barcode this TCRbeta library. TCRdb fed the PCR reads into MiXCR, producing one record per CDR3 protein. The sample shows 350,000 to 500,000 distinct CDR3 sequences, 43% of them seen only once. V gene TRBV27 combines with J gene TRBJ1-6, with D perhaps matching TRBD1 (5 bases). The material sequenced was PBMCs, taken before TCRalphabeta/CD19-depleted stem cell transplant. This clonotype was obtained from a girl between 2 and 10 years old with aplastic anemia, due to receive a stem cell transplant. CDR3 sequence reads: CASSYRDYSPLHF. The CDR3 coding sequence is TGTGCCAGCAGTTATCGGGACTATTCACCCCTCCACTTT.